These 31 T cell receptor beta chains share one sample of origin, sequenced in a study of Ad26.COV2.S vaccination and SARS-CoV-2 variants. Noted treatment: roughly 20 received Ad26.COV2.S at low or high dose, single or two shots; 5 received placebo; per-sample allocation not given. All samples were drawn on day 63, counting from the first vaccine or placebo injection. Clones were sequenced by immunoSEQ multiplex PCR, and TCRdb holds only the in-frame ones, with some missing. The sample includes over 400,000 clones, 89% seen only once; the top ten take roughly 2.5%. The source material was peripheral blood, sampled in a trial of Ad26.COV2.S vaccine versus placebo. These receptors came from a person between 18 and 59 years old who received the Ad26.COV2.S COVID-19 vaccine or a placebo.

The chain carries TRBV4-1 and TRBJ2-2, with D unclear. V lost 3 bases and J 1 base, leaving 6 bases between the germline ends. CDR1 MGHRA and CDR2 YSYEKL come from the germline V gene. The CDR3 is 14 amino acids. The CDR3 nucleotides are TGCGCCAGCAGCCATACCCTGAACACCGGGGAGCTGTTTTTT. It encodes CASSHTLNTGELFF.

This chain's CDR3 is CASSVTPLNTGELFF. The CDR3, as DNA: TGTGCCAGCAGCGTAACACCACTCAACACCGGGGAGCTGTTTTTT. The chain combines TRBV9 with TRBJ2-2; D remains unclear. V was clipped by 1 base and J by 2 bases, with 9 bases between them. Germline V lookup: CDR1 SGDLS, CDR2 YYNGEE. The CDR3 loop spans 15 amino acids.

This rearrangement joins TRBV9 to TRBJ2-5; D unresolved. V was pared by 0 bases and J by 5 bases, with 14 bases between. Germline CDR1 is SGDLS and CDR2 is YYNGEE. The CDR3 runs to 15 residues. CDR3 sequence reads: CASSVAPGPLETQYF. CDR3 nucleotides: TGTGCCAGCAGCGTAGCCCCGGGCCCCTTGGAGACCCAGTACTTC. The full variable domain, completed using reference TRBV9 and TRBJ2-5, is DSGVTQTPKHLITATGQRVTLRCSPRSGDLSVYWYQQSLDQGLQFLIQYYNGEERAKGNILERFSAQQFPDLHSELNLSSLELGDSALYFCASSVAPGPLETQYFGPGTRLLVL.

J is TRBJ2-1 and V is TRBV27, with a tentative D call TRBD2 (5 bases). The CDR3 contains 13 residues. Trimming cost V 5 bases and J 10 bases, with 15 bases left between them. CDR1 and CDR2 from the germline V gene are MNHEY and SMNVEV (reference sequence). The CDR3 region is CASSPGVEPEQFF. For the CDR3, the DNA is TGTGCCAGCAGTCCCGGGGTAGAACCCGAGCAGTTCTTC.

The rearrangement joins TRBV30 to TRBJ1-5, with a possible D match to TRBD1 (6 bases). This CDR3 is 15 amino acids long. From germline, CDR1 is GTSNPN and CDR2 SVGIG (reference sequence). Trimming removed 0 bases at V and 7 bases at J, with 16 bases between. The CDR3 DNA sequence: TGTGCCTGGAGTGTGGGAGGGGGACGCAGACAGCCCCAGCATTTT. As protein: CAWSVGGGRRQPQHF.

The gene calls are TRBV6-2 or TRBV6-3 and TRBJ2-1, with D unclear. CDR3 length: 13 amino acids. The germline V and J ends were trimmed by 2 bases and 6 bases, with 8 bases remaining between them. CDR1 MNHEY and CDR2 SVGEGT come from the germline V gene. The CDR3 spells CASSYGLPNEQFF. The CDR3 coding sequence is TGTGCCAGCAGTTACGGGTTACCCAATGAGCAGTTCTTC.

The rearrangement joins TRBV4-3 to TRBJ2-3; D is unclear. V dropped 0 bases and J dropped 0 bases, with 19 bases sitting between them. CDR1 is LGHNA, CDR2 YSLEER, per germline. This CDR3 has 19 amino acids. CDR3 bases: TGCGCCAGCAGCCAAGACCGACATAGGGCCACCCTCAGCACAGATACGCAGTATTTT. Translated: CASSQDRHRATLSTDTQYF.

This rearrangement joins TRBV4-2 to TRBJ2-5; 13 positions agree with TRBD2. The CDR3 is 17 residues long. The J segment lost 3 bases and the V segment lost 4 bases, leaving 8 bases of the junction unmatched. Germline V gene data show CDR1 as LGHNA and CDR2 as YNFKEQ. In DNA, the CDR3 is TGTGCCAGCAGCCCCCCCCCACTAGCGGGGGGGAAAGAGACCCAGTACTTC. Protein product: CASSPPPLAGGKETQYF.

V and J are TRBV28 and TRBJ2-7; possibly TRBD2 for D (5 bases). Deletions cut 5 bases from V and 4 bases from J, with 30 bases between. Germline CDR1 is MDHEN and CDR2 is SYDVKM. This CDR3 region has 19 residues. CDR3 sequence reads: CASSPIPWTGMRRGYEQYF. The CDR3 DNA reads TGTGCCAGCAGTCCGATTCCTTGGACGGGGATGAGACGTGGGTACGAGCAGTACTTC.

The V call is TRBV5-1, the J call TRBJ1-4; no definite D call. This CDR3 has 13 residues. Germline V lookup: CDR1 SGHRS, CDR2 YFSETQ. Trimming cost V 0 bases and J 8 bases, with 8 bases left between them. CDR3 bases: TGCGCCAGCAGCTTGGGAGGGTCAGAAAAACTGTTTTTT. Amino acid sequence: CASSLGGSEKLFF. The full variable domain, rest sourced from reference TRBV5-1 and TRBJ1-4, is KAGVTQTPRYLIKTRGQQVTLSCSPISGHRSVSWYQQTPGQGLQFLFEYFSETQRNKGNFPGRFSGRQFSNSRSEMNVSTLELGDSALYLCASSLGGSEKLFFGSGTQLSVL.

In DNA, the CDR3 is TGTGCCAGCAGTTACTCAGGGTGGGGTCAGCCCCAGCATTTT. Its protein is CASSYSGWGQPQHF. This chain connects TRBV6-2 or TRBV6-3 to TRBJ1-5; D is unclear. Trimming left V 0 bases short and J 6 bases short, with 9 bases between. The CDR3 sequence is 14 residues long. Germline-derived CDR1 and CDR2 are MNHEY and SVGEGT.

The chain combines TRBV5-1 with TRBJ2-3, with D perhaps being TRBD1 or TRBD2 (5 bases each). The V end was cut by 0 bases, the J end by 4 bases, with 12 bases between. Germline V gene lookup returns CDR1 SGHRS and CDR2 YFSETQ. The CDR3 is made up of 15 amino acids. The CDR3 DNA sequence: TGCGCCAGCAGCTTGGAGAGGGGCGGCGCAGATACGCAGTATTTT. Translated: CASSLERGGADTQYF. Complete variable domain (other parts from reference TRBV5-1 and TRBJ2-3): KAGVTQTPRYLIKTRGQQVTLSCSPISGHRSVSWYQQTPGQGLQFLFEYFSETQRNKGNFPGRFSGRQFSNSRSEMNVSTLELGDSALYLCASSLERGGADTQYFGPGTRLTVL.

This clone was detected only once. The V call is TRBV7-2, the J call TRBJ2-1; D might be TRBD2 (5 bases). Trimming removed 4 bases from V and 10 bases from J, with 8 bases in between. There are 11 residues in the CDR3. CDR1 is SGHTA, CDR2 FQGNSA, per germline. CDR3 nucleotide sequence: TGTGCCAGCAGCTCGCGACTAGAGCAGTTCTTC. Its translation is CASSSRLEQFF.

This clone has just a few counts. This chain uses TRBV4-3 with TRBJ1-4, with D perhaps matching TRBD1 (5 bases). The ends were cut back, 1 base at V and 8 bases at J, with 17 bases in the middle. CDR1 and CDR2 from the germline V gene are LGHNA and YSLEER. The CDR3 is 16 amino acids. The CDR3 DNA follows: TGCGCCAGCAGCCAAGGGTTCCCAGGGATTGAGGAAAAACTGTTTTTT. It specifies CASSQGFPGIEEKLFF.

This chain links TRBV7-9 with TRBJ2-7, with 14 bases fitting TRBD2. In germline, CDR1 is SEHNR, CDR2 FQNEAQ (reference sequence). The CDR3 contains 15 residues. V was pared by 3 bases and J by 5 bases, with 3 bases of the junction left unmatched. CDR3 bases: TGTGCCAGCAGCTTTGGACTAGCGGGGGGAGACGAGCAGTACTTC. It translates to CASSFGLAGGDEQYF.

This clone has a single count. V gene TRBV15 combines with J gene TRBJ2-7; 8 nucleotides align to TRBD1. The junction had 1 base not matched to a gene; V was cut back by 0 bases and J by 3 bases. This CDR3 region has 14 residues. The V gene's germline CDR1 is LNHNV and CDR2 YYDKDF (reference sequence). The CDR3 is CATSRDTGGYEQYV. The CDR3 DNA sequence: TGTGCCACCAGCAGAGACACAGGGGGCTACGAGCAGTACGTC.

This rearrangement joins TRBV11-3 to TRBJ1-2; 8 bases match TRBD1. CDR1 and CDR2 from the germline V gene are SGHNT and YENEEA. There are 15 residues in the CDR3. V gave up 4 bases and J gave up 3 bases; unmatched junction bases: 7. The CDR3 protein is CASSSRTGSYYGYTF. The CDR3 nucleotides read TGTGCCAGCAGCTCAAGGACAGGGAGCTACTATGGCTACACCTTC.

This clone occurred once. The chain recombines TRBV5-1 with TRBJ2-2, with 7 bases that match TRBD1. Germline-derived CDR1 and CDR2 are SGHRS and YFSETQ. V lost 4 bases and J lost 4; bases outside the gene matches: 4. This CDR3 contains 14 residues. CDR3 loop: CASSRDSTTGELFF. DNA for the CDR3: TGCGCCAGCAGCCGGGACAGCACCACCGGGGAGCTGTTTTTT.

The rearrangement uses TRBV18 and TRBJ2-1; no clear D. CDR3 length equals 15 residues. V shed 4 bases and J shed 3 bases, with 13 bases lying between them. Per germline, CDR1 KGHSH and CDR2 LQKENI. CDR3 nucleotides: TGTGCCAGCTCACTATCGTATGTGGGCTACAATGAGCAGTTCTTC. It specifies CASSLSYVGYNEQFF.

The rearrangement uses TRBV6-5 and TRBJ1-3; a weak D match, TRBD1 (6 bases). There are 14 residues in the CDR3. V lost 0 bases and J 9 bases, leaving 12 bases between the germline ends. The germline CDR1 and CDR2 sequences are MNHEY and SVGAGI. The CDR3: CASSYSRGRGTIYF. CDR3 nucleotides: TGTGCCAGCAGTTACTCTCGAGGCAGGGGCACCATATATTTT.

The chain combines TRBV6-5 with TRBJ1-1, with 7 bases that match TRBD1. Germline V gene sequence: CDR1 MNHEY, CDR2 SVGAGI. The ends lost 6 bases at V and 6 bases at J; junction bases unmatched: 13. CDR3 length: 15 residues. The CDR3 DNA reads TGTGCCAGCAGGAAGGTACTGACAGGGTTAGCTGAAGCTTTCTTT. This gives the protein CASRKVLTGLAEAFF.

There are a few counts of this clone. The CDR3 DNA reads as TGTGCCAGTAGAGTCGGACAGGGGGCTTATGGCTACACCTTC. It codes for CASRVGQGAYGYTF. The chain links TRBV19 to TRBJ1-2; TRBD1 aligns across 11 bases. CDR1 LNHDA and CDR2 SQIVND come from the germline V gene (reference sequence). This CDR3 spans 14 amino acids. The V segment lost 6 bases and the J segment 5 bases; nucleotides outside the gene matches: 5.

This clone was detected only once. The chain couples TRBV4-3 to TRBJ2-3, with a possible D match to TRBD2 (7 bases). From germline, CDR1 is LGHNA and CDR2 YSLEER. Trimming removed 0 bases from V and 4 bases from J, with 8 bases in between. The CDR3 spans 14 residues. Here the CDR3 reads CASSQEGGADTQYF. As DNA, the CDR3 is TGCGCCAGCAGCCAAGAAGGGGGGGCAGATACGCAGTATTTT.

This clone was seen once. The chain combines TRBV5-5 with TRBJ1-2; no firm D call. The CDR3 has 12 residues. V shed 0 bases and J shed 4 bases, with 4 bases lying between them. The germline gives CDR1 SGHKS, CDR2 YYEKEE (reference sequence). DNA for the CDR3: TGTGCCAGCAGCTTGGGGGCCTATGGCTACACCTTC. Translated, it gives CASSLGAYGYTF.

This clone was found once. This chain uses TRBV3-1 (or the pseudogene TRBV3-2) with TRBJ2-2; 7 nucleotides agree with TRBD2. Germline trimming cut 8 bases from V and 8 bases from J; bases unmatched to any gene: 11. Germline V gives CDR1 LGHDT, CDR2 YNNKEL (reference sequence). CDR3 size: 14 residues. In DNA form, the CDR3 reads TGTGCCAGCTGTAGGAGGGAGGGTGCTGGGGAGCTGTTTTTT. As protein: CASCRREGAGELFF.

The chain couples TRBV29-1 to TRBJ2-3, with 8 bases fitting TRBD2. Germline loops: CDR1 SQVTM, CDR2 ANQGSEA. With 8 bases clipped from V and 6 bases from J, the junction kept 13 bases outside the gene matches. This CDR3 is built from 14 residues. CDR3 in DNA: TGCAGCAGCCTAGGAGCGGGAGCCTCCGATACGCAGTATTTT. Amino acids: CSSLGAGASDTQYF.

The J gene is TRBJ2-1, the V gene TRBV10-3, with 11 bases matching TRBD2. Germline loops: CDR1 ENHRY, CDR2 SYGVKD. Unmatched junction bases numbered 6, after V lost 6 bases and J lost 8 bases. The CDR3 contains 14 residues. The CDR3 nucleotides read TGTGCCATCAGCCCTAGCGGGGGGATCTATGAGCAGTTCTTC. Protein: CAISPSGGIYEQFF.

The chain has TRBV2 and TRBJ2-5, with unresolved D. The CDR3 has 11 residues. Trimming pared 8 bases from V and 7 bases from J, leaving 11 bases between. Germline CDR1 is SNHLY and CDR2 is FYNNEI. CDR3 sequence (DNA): TGTGCCAGCGAGGCGACGGGGACCCAGTACTTC. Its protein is CASEATGTQYF.

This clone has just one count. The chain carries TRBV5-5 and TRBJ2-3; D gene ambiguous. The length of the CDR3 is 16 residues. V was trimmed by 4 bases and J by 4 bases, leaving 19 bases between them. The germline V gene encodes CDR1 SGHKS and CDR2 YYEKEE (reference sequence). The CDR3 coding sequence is TGTGCCAGCAGCCCAACTAACTGGATGGCGGCAGATACGCAGTATTTT. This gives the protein CASSPTNWMAADTQYF.

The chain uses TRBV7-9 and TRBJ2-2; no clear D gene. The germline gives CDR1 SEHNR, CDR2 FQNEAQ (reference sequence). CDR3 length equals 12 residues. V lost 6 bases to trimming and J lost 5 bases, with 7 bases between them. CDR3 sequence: CASRKSTGELFF. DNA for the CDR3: TGTGCCAGCAGAAAGTCTACCGGGGAGCTGTTTTTT.

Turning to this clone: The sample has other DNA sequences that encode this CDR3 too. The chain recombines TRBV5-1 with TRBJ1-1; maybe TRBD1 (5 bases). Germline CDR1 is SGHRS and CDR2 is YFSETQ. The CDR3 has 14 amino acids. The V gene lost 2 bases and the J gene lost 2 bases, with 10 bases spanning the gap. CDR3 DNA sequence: TGCGCCAGCAGCTTCGACAGACGAAACACTGAAGCTTTCTTT. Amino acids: CASSFDRRNTEAFF.